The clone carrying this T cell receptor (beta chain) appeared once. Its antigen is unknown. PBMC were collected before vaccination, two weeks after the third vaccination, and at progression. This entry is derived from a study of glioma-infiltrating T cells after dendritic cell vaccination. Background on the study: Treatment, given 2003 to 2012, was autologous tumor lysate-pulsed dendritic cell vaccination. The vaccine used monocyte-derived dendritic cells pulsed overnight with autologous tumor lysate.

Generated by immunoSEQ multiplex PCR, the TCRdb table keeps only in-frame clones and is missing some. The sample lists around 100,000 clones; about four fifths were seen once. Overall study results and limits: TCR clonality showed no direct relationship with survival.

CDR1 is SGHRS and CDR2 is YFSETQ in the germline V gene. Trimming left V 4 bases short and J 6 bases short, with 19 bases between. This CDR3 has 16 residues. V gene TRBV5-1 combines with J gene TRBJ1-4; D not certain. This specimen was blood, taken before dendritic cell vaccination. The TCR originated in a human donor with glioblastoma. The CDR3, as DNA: TGCGCCAGCAGCCGACTAGTCGCGGGCGGGGATGAAAAACTGTTTTTT. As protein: CASSRLVAGGDEKLFF. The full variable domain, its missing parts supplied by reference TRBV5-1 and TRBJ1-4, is KAGVTQTPRYLIKTRGQQVTLSCSPISGHRSVSWYQQTPGQGLQFLFEYFSETQRNKGNFPGRFSGRQFSNSRSEMNVSTLELGDSALYLCASSRLVAGGDEKLFFGSGTQLSVL.